One T cell receptor (beta chain) is described in this entry. The antigen is not known. The CDR3 extends 3 residues past the end of the read, so its final part is completed from the germline J gene. This record belongs to a study of T cells in women clearing cervical HPV infection. Study information: Case blood drawn at lesion detection; control blood after infection cleared.

The study's findings and limits: Combining TCR richness with V gene abundances gave around 0.83 AUC.

V gave up 3 bases and J gave up 2 bases, with 8 bases separating them. CDR3 size: 13 residues. Germline CDR1 and CDR2: SGHRS and YFSETQ. Average input was roughly 1,200 ng genomic DNA for immunoSEQ TCR beta CDR3 amplification. Clones were sequenced by immunoSEQ multiplex PCR, and TCRdb holds only the in-frame ones, with some missing. In total, the table holds under 50,000 clones. The chain carries TRBV5-1 and TRBJ1-2; D is uncertain. This TCR was recovered from a woman aged 18-69 years with a cervical HPV16 infection that either progressed to CIN3+ or cleared (not recorded which). The sequenced sample consisted of blood buffy coat. The CDR3 here is CASSSEGNYGYTF. CDR3 bases read: TGCGCCAGCAGCTCGGAAGGGAACTATGGC.